The present TCR beta chain was sequenced within a study of T cells in localized non-small cell lung cancer. Study-wide findings and caveats: Longer survival (overall) was linked to higher T cell density in blood. Analysis by sequencing included only one tumor region, so heterogeneity remains possible. The greatest T cell clonality was found in uninvolved adjacent lung (higher than in tumor).

Points on this clone: Its antigen remains unknown.

The CDR3 has 15 residues. Germline loops: CDR1 SNHLY, CDR2 FYNNEI. V lost 5 bases, J lost 0 bases, and 10 bases lay in between. Data came from immunoSEQ multiplex PCR; TCRdb stores just in-frame clones and leaves some out. The sample has about 28,000 clones, 80% to 95% seen once. V gene TRBV2 combines with J gene TRBJ1-4; no reliable D call. Sample: peripheral blood, taken before any cancer treatment. The clonotype originates from a woman aged 35 to 70 with stage I lung adenocarcinoma. The CDR3 DNA sequence: TGTGCCAGCAGTCAGATACTCGCAACTAATGAAAAACTGTTTTTT. Translated: CASSQILATNEKLFF.